This TCR beta chain was identified in a study of cytomegalovirus exposure and HLA in healthy donors. At the level of the study: There were 90 million to 130 million unique TCR beta sequences, drawn from some 180 million T cells, in an earlier analysis.

Notes on the study in general: When a later analysis was performed, an Asian-associated ancestry cluster reportedly had fewer N-insertions than the roughly 630-donor mean. A link between a missense DCLRE1C variant and TCR beta V- and J-gene trimming emerged from a later analysis.

CDR1 is SSHAT and CDR2 is FNYEAQ in the germline V gene (reference sequence). The CDR3 is made up of 12 amino acids. V lost 6 bases to trimming and J lost 9 bases; unmatched junction nucleotides: 5. As regards this clone: The target antigen is unknown.

A multiplex PCR was run with 60 Vbeta primers and 13 Jbeta primers. Generated by immunoSEQ multiplex PCR, the TCRdb table keeps only in-frame clones and is missing some. The sample lists some 110,000 clones, over 60% seen once, with 5.8% in the top ten. The gene calls are TRBV7-7 and TRBJ2-1; 7 nucleotides match TRBD2. Sequences were obtained from PBMCs. This clonotype was obtained from a man in his sixties in good health and CMV-seropositive. CDR3 region: CASSYPGGEQFF. The CDR3 DNA reads TGTGCCAGCAGTTACCCGGGGGGTGAGCAGTTCTTC.